The 25 T cell receptor beta chains listed next were all sequenced from one sample in a study of T-cell reconstitution after alpha-beta-depleted transplantation in children. Molecular barcoding with unique molecular identifiers was used for the TCRbeta library. In TCRdb, the PCR reads were re-called with MiXCR into one record per CDR3 protein. This sample has approximately 390,000 distinct CDR3 sequences, with roughly a tenth found just once. Here the sequenced sample was PBMCs from the stem cell graft donor, taken from the stem cell graft. The receptors derive from a human donor who donated a stem cell graft to a child with acute myeloid leukemia.

This clonotype was recorded many times. V and J are TRBV10-3 and TRBJ2-7; D remains unclear. Trimming removed 7 bases at V and 4 bases at J, with 11 bases between. The CDR3 sequence is 12 residues long. Germline V gene data show CDR1 as ENHRY and CDR2 as SYGVKD. The CDR3 spells CAIIGSAYEQYV. The CDR3 DNA reads as TGTGCCATCATCGGGTCGGCTTACGAGCAGTACGTC.

The genes are TRBV7-2 and TRBJ1-2, with a tentative D call TRBD1 (5 bases). Trimming shortened V by 1 base and J by 7 bases, and 10 bases separated the two germline ends. Germline CDR1 and CDR2: SGHTA and FQGNSA. The CDR3 is made up of 13 amino acids. The CDR3 sequence: CASSLEWQGGYTF. Here the CDR3 DNA reads TGTGCCAGCAGCTTAGAGTGGCAGGGTGGCTACACCTTC.

The chain is built from TRBV29-1 and TRBJ2-2; 13 bases fit TRBD2. The CDR3 contains 16 residues. Germline loops: CDR1 SQVTM, CDR2 ANQGSEA. The J segment lost 0 bases and the V segment lost 4 bases, leaving 2 bases of the junction unmatched. CDR3 nucleotides: TGCAGCGTTGCCGGGACTAGCGGGGCGAACACCGGGGAGCTGTTTTTT. This translates into CSVAGTSGANTGELFF.

This chain links TRBV20-1 with TRBJ2-1, with D perhaps TRBD2 (6 bases). CDR1 is DFQATT and CDR2 is SNEGSKA in the germline V gene (reference sequence). The CDR3 totals 13 residues. V gave up 6 bases and J gave up 0 bases, with 9 bases separating them. CDR3 bases: TGCAGTGCCTCGACTAGCTCCTACAATGAGCAGTTCTTC. The encoded protein is CSASTSSYNEQFF.

This clonotype occurred a few times. The chain joins TRBV6-1 to TRBJ2-3; 8 bases map to TRBD2. The CDR3 runs to 16 residues. The V gene's germline CDR1 is MNHNS and CDR2 SASEGT. V shed 2 bases and J 2 bases; nucleotides not matched to a gene: 6. The CDR3: CASSELAGRLTDTQYF. Here the CDR3 DNA reads TGTGCCAGCAGTGAATTAGCGGGACGACTCACAGATACGCAGTATTTT.

This clonotype has only a few counts. This chain's CDR3 is CASSLEGAEETQYF. The CDR3 DNA reads as TGCGCCAGCAGCTTGGAGGGGGCCGAAGAGACCCAGTACTTC. The genes are TRBV5-1 and TRBJ2-5, with 7 bases matching TRBD1. V was pared by 0 bases and J by 3 bases, with 2 bases of the junction left unmatched. The germline CDR1 and CDR2 sequences are SGHRS and YFSETQ. The CDR3 extends over 14 amino acids.

The chain employs TRBV6-5 and TRBJ1-6, with no clear D. Germline loops: CDR1 MNHEY, CDR2 SVGAGI. V lost 4 bases, J lost 9 bases, and 10 bases lay in between. The CDR3 sequence is 13 residues long. The chain's CDR3 is CASSSIPGSPLHF. The CDR3, as DNA: TGTGCCAGCAGTTCGATACCTGGTTCACCCCTCCACTTT.

The chain links TRBV5-1 to TRBJ1-1; 7 bases match TRBD1. The V segment lost 4 bases and the J segment 6 bases; nucleotides outside the gene matches: 6. This CDR3 is 13 amino acids long. The germline gives CDR1 SGHRS, CDR2 YFSETQ. CDR3 nucleotides: TGCGCCAGCAGCGGGGGACAGCTCTCTGAAGCTTTCTTT. Encoded protein: CASSGGQLSEAFF.

Ten or more counts support this clonotype. The chain has TRBV5-1 and TRBJ2-1, with 7 bases aligning to TRBD1. With V trimmed by 0 bases and J by 7 bases, 10 bases remained unmatched. Germline lookup yields CDR1 SGHRS and CDR2 YFSETQ. The length of the CDR3 is 16 residues. The CDR3, as DNA: TGCGCCAGCAGCTTGGCCCTTAGGGGGCCAGAAAATGAGCAGTTCTTC. Its protein is CASSLALRGPENEQFF.

The rearrangement uses TRBV7-2 and TRBJ2-2, with 10 positions matching TRBD2. The CDR3 contains 15 residues. Trimming removed 8 bases from V and 4 bases from J; junction bases left unmatched: 7. Per the germline V gene, CDR1 is SGHTA and CDR2 is FQGNSA. The chain's CDR3 is CASAPSGSITGELFF. CDR3 DNA: TGTGCCAGCGCCCCTAGCGGGAGTATCACCGGGGAGCTGTTTTTT.

This clonotype was counted many times. This rearrangement joins TRBV5-1 to TRBJ2-5; D may match TRBD1 or TRBD2 (5 bases each). The CDR3 extends over 13 amino acids. Germline CDR1 is SGHRS and CDR2 is YFSETQ. Trimming took 5 bases from V and 1 from J, leaving 9 bases between them. CDR3 sequence: CASRGRVQETQYF. In DNA, the CDR3 is TGCGCCAGCAGGGGACGGGTCCAAGAGACCCAGTACTTC.

This clonotype turned up a few times. The chain couples TRBV7-9 to TRBJ1-1, with a tentative D call TRBD1 (5 bases). Per germline, CDR1 SEHNR and CDR2 FQNEAQ (reference sequence). V dropped 1 base and J dropped 1 base, with 13 bases sitting between them. The CDR3 runs to 16 residues. The CDR3 reads CASSLVAGAQNTEAFF. The CDR3 bases are TGTGCCAGCAGCTTAGTGGCCGGGGCCCAGAACACTGAAGCTTTCTTT.

This clonotype showed up many times. A read error may account for a junction end that differs from germline. The J gene is TRBJ2-1, the V gene TRBV20-1, with no clear D. Germline values: CDR1 DFQATT, CDR2 SNEGSKA (reference sequence). The CDR3 consists of 13 residues. The CDR3 DNA reads TGCAGTGCTAGAGGTTTGCGGTACAATGAGCATTTCTTC. Its translation is CSARGLRYNEHFF.

This clonotype was recorded a few times. This chain links TRBV12-3 or TRBV12-4 with TRBJ2-3, with 7 bases identical to TRBD1. With 0 bases clipped from V and 4 bases from J, the junction kept 7 bases outside the gene matches. The CDR3 is 16 residues long. The CDR3 DNA sequence: TGTGCCAGCAGTTTAGCGAATCTCCAGGGGGCAGATACGCAGTATTTT. Its protein product is CASSLANLQGADTQYF.

This clonotype was counted between two and nine times. The gene calls are TRBV20-1 and TRBJ2-7; TRBD1 aligns across 7 bases. The junction had 12 bases not matched to a gene; V was cut back by 0 bases and J by 4 bases. This CDR3 has 16 amino acids. Germline lookup yields CDR1 DFQATT and CDR2 SNEGSKA (reference sequence). The DNA of the CDR3 is TGCAGTGCTAGAGATCCAAGACAGGGATATCGGTACGAGCAGTACTTC. Translation: CSARDPRQGYRYEQYF.

The chain joins TRBV5-1 to TRBJ1-1; D gene uncertain. Trimming removed 7 bases from V and 1 base from J, with 8 bases in between. Germline values: CDR1 SGHRS, CDR2 YFSETQ. The CDR3 covers 12 residues. CDR3 amino acids: CASLTGNTEAFF. Written as DNA, the CDR3 is TGCGCCAGCTTGACGGGGAACACTGAAGCTTTCTTT.

V and J are TRBV7-2 and TRBJ2-3, with 13 bases matching TRBD2. The V segment lost 6 bases and the J segment 4 bases; nucleotides outside the gene matches: 7. The CDR3 is made up of 16 amino acids. Germline lookup yields CDR1 SGHTA and CDR2 FQGNSA. The CDR3 coding sequence is TGTGCCAGCAGTACCAGACTAGCGGGGGGTTCAGATACGCAGTATTTT. It specifies CASSTRLAGGSDTQYF. Full variable domain (remainder filled in from reference TRBV7-2 and TRBJ2-3): GAGVSQSPSNKVTEKGKDVELRCDPISGHTALYWYRQSLGQGLEFLIYFQGNSAPDKSGLPSDRFSAERTGGSVSTLTIQRTQQEDSAVYLCASSTRLAGGSDTQYFGPGTRLTVL.

This clonotype has only a few counts. The V gene is TRBV5-1, the J gene TRBJ2-5, with 13 bases aligning to TRBD2. V dropped 4 bases and J dropped 5; count of bases not matched to a gene: 5. From germline, CDR1 is SGHRS and CDR2 YFSETQ. CDR3 length: 15 residues. In DNA, the CDR3 is TGCGCCAGCAGCACCGGGACTAGCGGGACTGAGACCCAGTACTTC. This sequence encodes CASSTGTSGTETQYF.

This clonotype was recorded a few times. The gene calls are TRBV20-1 and TRBJ1-5; 7 bases line up with TRBD1. Germline CDR1 is DFQATT and CDR2 is SNEGSKA (reference sequence). V gave up 3 bases and J gave up 3 bases; unmatched junction bases: 11. CDR3 length: 16 residues. Written as DNA, the CDR3 is TGCAGTGCTAGTGACCGGTTGGGACAGAACAATCAGCCCCAGCATTTT. It yields the protein CSASDRLGQNNQPQHF.

The sample holds a few counts of this clonotype. This rearrangement joins TRBV5-1 to TRBJ1-1, with D possibly matching TRBD1 (5 bases). CDR1 SGHRS and CDR2 YFSETQ come from the germline V gene. The CDR3 is 14 residues long. Trimming took off 7 bases at V and 6 bases at J, with 19 bases between the two ends. The CDR3 reads CASSMLGESPEAFF. The DNA of the CDR3 is TGCGCCAGCTCCATGTTAGGGGAATCCCCTGAAGCTTTCTTT.

The V call is TRBV28, the J call TRBJ2-7, with 10 positions matching TRBD1. The CDR3 runs 16 residues. V lost 8 bases and J lost 3; bases outside the gene matches: 13. Looked up from germline, CDR1 is MDHEN and CDR2 is SYDVKM. CDR3 sequence: CASPPPGQGVYYEQYF. CDR3 DNA: TGTGCCAGCCCTCCTCCCGGACAGGGGGTATACTACGAGCAGTACTTC.

This clonotype came up a few times. V and J are TRBV25-1 and TRBJ2-6, with D hard to call. Germline-derived CDR1 and CDR2 are MGHDK and SYGVNS. This CDR3 has 16 residues. The germline V and J ends were trimmed by 4 bases and 1 base, with 11 bases remaining between them. CDR3 residues: CASSGSLSSGANVLTF. The DNA for the CDR3 is TGTGCCAGCAGTGGGTCGTTGTCTTCTGGGGCCAACGTCCTGACTTTC.

This clonotype was seen many times. The chain employs TRBV12-3 or TRBV12-4 and TRBJ2-3, with D possibly matching TRBD1 (6 bases). This CDR3 has 13 amino acids. Trimming took 6 bases from V and 1 from J, leaving 8 bases between them. CDR3 DNA: TGTGCCAGCAGCCGACAGGGCACAGATACGCAGTATTTT. It codes for CASSRQGTDTQYF.

Only one count was recorded for this clonotype. The genes are TRBV3-1 and TRBJ2-7; D remains unclear. The CDR3 is 15 residues long. Germline CDR1 LGHDT, CDR2 YNNKEL (reference sequence). V was trimmed by 11 bases and J by 3 bases, leaving 23 bases between them. CDR3 amino acids: CASCQDPTSSYEQYF. In nucleotides, the CDR3 is TGTGCCTCCTGCCAAGACCCGACCAGTAGCTACGAGCAGTACTTC.

The sample holds a few counts of this clonotype. This rearrangement joins TRBV10-3 to TRBJ2-1; D not certain. The CDR3 runs 13 residues. Trimming took off 7 bases at V and 5 bases at J, with 12 bases between the two ends. Germline V gene sequence: CDR1 ENHRY, CDR2 SYGVKD. CDR3 sequence (DNA): TGTGCCATCAACCATGTCGGAGACAATGAGCAGTTCTTC. Translation: CAINHVGDNEQFF.